These 16 T cell receptor beta chains originate from one sample sequenced in a study of T cells in women clearing cervical HPV infection. TCRdb keeps only in-frame clones here, not all; method: immunoSEQ multiplex PCR. The sample totals some 43,000 clones; its top ten clones hold approximately 0.98%. The source material was blood buffy coat. The receptors here all came from a woman aged 18-69 years with a cervical HPV16 infection that either progressed to CIN3+ or cleared (not recorded which).

With regard to this clone: The CDR3 end falls 3 residues outside the read, so it is completed with the germline J gene. J is TRBJ1-1 and V is TRBV10-3; D is unclear. V lost 2 bases to trimming and J lost 0 bases, with 13 bases between them. CDR1 and CDR2 (germline): ENHRY, SYGVKD. The length of the CDR3 is 16 residues. CDR3 region: CAISERQVTLNTEAFF. CDR3 bases read: TGTGCCATCAGTGAGCGGCAGGTAACTTTGAACACTGAA.

About this clone itself: Sequencing ends 3 residues short of the CDR3 end; the germline J gene provides the rest. The genes are TRBV5-4 and TRBJ1-4; 7 nucleotides align to TRBD1. Germline loops: CDR1 SGHNT, CDR2 YYREEE (reference sequence). This CDR3 has 14 residues. V dropped 4 bases and J dropped 4; count of bases not matched to a gene: 4. This CDR3 reads CASSKDRINEKLFF. The part of the CDR3 DNA that was read is TGTGCCAGCAGCAAGGACAGGATTAATGAAAAA.

Remarks on this clone: The CDR3 end is not reached by the read, which stops 3 residues before it; the germline J gene fills it in. The genes are TRBV28 and TRBJ2-3; 13 nucleotides line up with TRBD2. With V trimmed by 6 bases and J by 6 bases, 6 bases remained unmatched. The CDR3 has 15 residues. CDR1 and CDR2 (germline): MDHEN, SYDVKM. CDR3: CASRAGGLAGDTQYF. CDR3 DNA (partial): TGTGCCAGCAGGGCGGGGGGACTAGCGGGGGATACG. The full variable domain, completed using reference TRBV28 and TRBJ2-3, is DVKVTQSSRYLVKRTGEKVFLECVQDMDHENMFWYRQDPGLGLRLIYFSYDVKMKEKGDIPEGYSVSREKKERFSLILESASTNQTSMYLCASRAGGLAGDTQYFGPGTRLTVL.

To note about this clone: The read halts 3 residues ahead of the CDR3 end, with the missing end drawn from the germline J gene. The chain couples TRBV20-1 to TRBJ2-5; 13 bases are shared with TRBD2. The V segment lost 6 bases and the J segment 4 bases; nucleotides outside the gene matches: 20. CDR1 is DFQATT, CDR2 SNEGSKA, per germline (reference sequence). The CDR3 is made up of 19 amino acids. The CDR3 spells CSARDPPGLAGKTGETQYF. The sequenced CDR3 bases are TGCAGTGCCAGGGACCCTCCGGGACTAGCGGGGAAAACGGGAGAGACC.

About this clone: The read finishes 3 residues shy of the CDR3 end, and the germline J gene is used to complete it. This chain uses TRBV13 with TRBJ2-1; 14 bases align to TRBD2. Trimming removed 8 bases from V and 8 bases from J; junction bases left unmatched: 17. The CDR3 consists of 18 residues. The germline V gene has CDR1 PRHDT and CDR2 FYEKMQ (reference sequence). This chain's CDR3 is CASSIRLAGGPVRDEQFF. The covered CDR3 bases are TGTGCCAGCTCCATACGACTAGCGGGGGGGCCGGTTAGGGATGAG.

Note on this clone: The read finishes 3 residues shy of the CDR3 end, and the germline J gene is used to complete it. V gene TRBV19 combines with J gene TRBJ1-2; weak D call: TRBD1 (5 bases). CDR3 size: 16 residues. CDR1 LNHDA and CDR2 SQIVND come from the germline V gene (reference sequence). Partial CDR3 DNA: TGTGCCAGTAGTGCGCGGACTAGCGGGGGAGTCTACGAC. As protein: CASSARTSGGVYD. The complete CDR3 sequence is CASSARTSGGVYDYTF.

In regard to this clone: Read coverage stops 3 residues before the CDR3 terminus; the germline J gene supplies the remainder. This chain uses TRBV5-6 with TRBJ2-1, with D unresolved. The CDR3 extends over 12 amino acids. Trimming pared 4 bases from V and 7 bases from J, leaving 9 bases between. Looked up from germline, CDR1 is SGHDT and CDR2 is YYEEEE. The CDR3 spells CASSDDLNEQFF. CDR3 DNA (partial): TGTGCCAGCAGCGACGACTTGAATGAG.

With regard to this clone: The sequenced fragment ends 3 residues before the CDR3 boundary, so the rest is inferred from the germline J gene. V and J are TRBV19 and TRBJ2-3, with 8 positions matching TRBD1. The germline V gene has CDR1 LNHDA and CDR2 SQIVND (reference sequence). The CDR3 loop spans 14 amino acids. The CDR3 spells CASSPGTGQETQYF. The sequenced part of the CDR3 DNA is TGTGCCAGTAGTCCCGGGACAGGACAAGAGACG. Full variable domain (missing parts from reference TRBV19 and TRBJ2-3): DGGITQSPKYLFRKEGQNVTLSCEQNLNHDAMYWYRQDPGQGLRLIYYSQIVNDFQKGDIAEGYSVSREKKESFPLTVTSAQKNPTAFYLCASSPGTGQETQYFGPGTRLTVL.

Remarks on this clone: The CDR3 goes on 3 residues after the read ends, and that part is filled in from the germline J gene. The chain uses TRBV5-1 and TRBJ1-4; 7 bases line up with TRBD1. Germline V gene lookup returns CDR1 SGHRS and CDR2 YFSETQ. Germline trimming cut 8 bases from V and 5 bases from J; bases unmatched to any gene: 9. The CDR3 sequence is 14 residues long. The CDR3 spells CASTQGTGNEKLFF. The covered CDR3 bases are TGCGCCAGTACACAGGGGACGGGGAATGAAAAA.

On this clone itself: From the germline J gene comes the end of the CDR3, since the read stops 3 residues before it. V usage is TRBV14 and J usage is TRBJ2-3, with 9 nucleotides matching TRBD1. In germline, CDR1 is SGHDN, CDR2 FVKESK. The CDR3 runs to 16 residues. CDR3 DNA (partial): TGTGCCAGCAGCCCCTCAGGGACAGGGATCTTACGCACG. Translating it yields CASSPSGTGILRT. The full CDR3 reads CASSPSGTGILRTQYF.

Regarding this clone: The read comes to an end 3 residues before the CDR3 does, leaving the germline J gene to fill in the end. The V and J genes are TRBV5-1 and TRBJ2-1; possible D gene TRBD1, 6 bases. Trimming took 5 bases from V and 7 from J, leaving 16 bases between them. Germline CDR1 SGHRS, CDR2 YFSETQ. This CDR3 contains 14 residues. CDR3: CASRQITGSNEQFF. The sequenced part of the CDR3 DNA is TGCGCCAGCAGACAAATTACAGGGTCGAATGAG.

The CDR3 bases that were read are TGTGCCAGCAGGCAACCTGGACAGAACTTCTGGCCC. Its protein product is CASRQPGQNFWP. The full CDR3 is CASRQPGQNFWPQHF. The V and J genes are TRBV28 and TRBJ1-5, with D possibly being TRBD1 (6 bases). The CDR3 end is not reached by the read, which stops 3 residues before it; the germline J gene fills it in. The V end was cut by 6 bases, the J end by 9 bases, with 21 bases between. This CDR3 is 15 amino acids long. The germline gives CDR1 MDHEN, CDR2 SYDVKM.

Turning to this clone: The observed sequence ends 3 residues before the CDR3 terminus, with the missing tail filled in from the germline J gene. The chain carries TRBV7-9 and TRBJ1-2, with unresolved D. In germline, CDR1 is SEHNR, CDR2 FQNEAQ (reference sequence). This CDR3 comprises 12 residues. Here the CDR3 reads CASSLYSYDYTF. The part of the CDR3 DNA that was read is TGTGCCAGCAGCCTGTACTCCTACGAC.

A note on this clone: The read falls 3 residues short of the CDR3 end, and the missing part is taken from the germline J gene. The chain recombines TRBV5-1 with TRBJ1-4; 7 bases align to TRBD1. This CDR3 region has 13 residues. V gave up 5 bases and J gave up 8 bases; unmatched junction bases: 6. The germline CDR1 and CDR2 sequences are SGHRS and YFSETQ. Incomplete CDR3 DNA: TGCGCCAGCAGTTTACGACAGGGCGAAAAA. It specifies CASSLRQGEK. The CDR3 reads in full as CASSLRQGEKLFF.

Note on this clone: Read coverage stops 3 residues before the CDR3 terminus; the germline J gene supplies the remainder. The chain combines TRBV5-1 with TRBJ2-6, with D possibly TRBD1 on 6 matching bases. V dropped 0 bases and J dropped 4 bases, with 14 bases sitting between them. The CDR3 covers 17 residues. The germline gives CDR1 SGHRS, CDR2 YFSETQ. The CDR3 DNA, read in part, is TGCGCCAGCAGCTTGGTCCAGGGGCTATCCGGGGCCAACGTC. Residues: CASSLVQGLSGANV. The complete CDR3 reads CASSLVQGLSGANVLTF.

Remarks on this clone: The CDR3 extends 3 residues past the end of the read, so its final part is completed from the germline J gene. The chain recombines TRBV20-1 with TRBJ2-3, with D possibly being TRBD1 (5 bases). Trimming took off 3 bases at V and 1 base at J, with 8 bases between the two ends. The CDR3 totals 13 residues. Germline CDR1 DFQATT, CDR2 SNEGSKA (reference sequence). Partial CDR3 DNA: TGCAGTGCTAGCAGGGTTGGCACAGATACG. Translation: CSASRVGTDT. From start to end, the CDR3 is CSASRVGTDTQYF.